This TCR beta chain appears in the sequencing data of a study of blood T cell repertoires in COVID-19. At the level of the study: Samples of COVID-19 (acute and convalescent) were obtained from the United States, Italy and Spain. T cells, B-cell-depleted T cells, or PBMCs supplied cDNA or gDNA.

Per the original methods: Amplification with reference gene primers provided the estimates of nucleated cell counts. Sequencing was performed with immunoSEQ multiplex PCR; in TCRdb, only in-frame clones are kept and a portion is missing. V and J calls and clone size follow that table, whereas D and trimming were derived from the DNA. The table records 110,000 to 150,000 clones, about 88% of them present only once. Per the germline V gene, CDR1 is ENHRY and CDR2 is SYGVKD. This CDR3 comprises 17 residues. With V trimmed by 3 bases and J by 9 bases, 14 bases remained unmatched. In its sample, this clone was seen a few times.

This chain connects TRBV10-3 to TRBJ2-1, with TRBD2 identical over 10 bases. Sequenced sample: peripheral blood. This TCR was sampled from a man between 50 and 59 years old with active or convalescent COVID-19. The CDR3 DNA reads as TGTGCCATCAGTGAAACCCCTACGCTAGCGGGAGTAACTGAGCAGTTCTTC. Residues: CAISETPTLAGVTEQFF.